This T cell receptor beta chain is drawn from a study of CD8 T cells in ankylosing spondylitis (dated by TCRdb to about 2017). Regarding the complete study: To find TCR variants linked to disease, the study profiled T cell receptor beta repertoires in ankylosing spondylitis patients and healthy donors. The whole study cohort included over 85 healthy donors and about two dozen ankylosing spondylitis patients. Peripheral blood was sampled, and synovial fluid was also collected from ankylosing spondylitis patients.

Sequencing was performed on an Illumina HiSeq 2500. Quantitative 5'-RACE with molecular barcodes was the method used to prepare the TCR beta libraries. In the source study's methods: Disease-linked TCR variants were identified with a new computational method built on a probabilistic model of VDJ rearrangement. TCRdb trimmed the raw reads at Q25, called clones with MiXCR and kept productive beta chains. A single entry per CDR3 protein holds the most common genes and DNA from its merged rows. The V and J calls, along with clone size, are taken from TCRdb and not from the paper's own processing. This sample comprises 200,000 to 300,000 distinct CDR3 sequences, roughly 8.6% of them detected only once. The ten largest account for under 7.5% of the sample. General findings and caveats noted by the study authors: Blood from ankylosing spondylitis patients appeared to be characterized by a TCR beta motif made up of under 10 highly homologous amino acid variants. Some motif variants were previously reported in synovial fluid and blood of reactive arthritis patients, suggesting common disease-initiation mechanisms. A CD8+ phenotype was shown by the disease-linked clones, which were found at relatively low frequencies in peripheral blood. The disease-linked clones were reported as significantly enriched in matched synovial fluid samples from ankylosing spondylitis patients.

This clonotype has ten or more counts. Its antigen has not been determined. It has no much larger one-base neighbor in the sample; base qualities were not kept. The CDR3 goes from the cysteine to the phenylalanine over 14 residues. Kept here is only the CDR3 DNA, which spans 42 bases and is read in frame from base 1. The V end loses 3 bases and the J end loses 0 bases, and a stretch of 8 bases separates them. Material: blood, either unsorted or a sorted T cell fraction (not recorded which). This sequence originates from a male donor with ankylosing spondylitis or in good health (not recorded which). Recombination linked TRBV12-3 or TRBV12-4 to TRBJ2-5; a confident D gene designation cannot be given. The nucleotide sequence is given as TGTGCCAGCAGTTTCTCCCTGTACCAAGAGACCCAGTACTTC. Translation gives CASSFSLYQETQYF.